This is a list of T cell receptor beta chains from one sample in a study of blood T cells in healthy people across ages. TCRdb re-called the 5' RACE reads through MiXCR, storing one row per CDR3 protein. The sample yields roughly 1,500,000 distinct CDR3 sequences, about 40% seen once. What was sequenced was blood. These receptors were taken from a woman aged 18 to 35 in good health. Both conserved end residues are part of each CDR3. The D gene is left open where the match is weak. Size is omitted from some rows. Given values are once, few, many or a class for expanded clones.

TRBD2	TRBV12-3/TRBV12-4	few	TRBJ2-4	TGTGCCAGCAGCTTTACTAGCGACAAAAACATTCAGTACTTC	CASSFTSDKNIQYF
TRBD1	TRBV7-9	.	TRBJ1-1	TGTGCCAGCAGCTCCCCGGGACAGACGAACACTGAAGCTTTCTTT	CASSSPGQTNTEAFF
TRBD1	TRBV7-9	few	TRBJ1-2	TGTGCCAGCAGCTTGATTGTGGCCCGGGACAGATCGGGCTACACCTTC	CASSLIVARDRSGYTF
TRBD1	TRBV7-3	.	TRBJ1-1	TGTGCCAGCAGCTTGACAGGGGCTCCGCAAAAGGGGGCGCGTGGTACTGAAGCTTTCTTT	CASSLTGAPQKGARGTEAFF
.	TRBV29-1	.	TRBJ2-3	TGCAGCGTTGCGAGCGGGTCGCGGACAGATACGCAGTATTTT	CSVASGSRTDTQYF
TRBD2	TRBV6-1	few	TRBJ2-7	TGTGCCAGCGGTTCGGGGGGAGCCTCCTACGAGCAGTACTTC	CASGSGGASYEQYF
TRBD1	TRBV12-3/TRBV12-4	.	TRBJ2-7	TGTGCCAGCCCCTGGGACAGGGGGAAAGCGGGTAATTACGAGCAGTACTTC	CASPWDRGKAGNYEQYF
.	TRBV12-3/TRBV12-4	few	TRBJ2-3	TGTGCCAGCAGTGACGACCCGCTGGGCACAGATACGCAGTATTTT	CASSDDPLGTDTQYF
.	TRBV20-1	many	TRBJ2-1	TGCAGTGCTAGAAACAATGAGCAGTTCTTC	CSARNNEQFF
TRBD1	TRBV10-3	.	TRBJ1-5	TGTGCCATCGGGGGACAGGGTAGCAATCAGCCCCAGCATTTT	CAIGGQGSNQPQHF
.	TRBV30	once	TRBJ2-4	TGTGCCTGGAGTGTGGGGGTTTTCTTAGCCAAAAACATTCAGTACTTC	CAWSVGVFLAKNIQYF
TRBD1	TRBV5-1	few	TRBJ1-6	TGCGCCAGCAGCTTGGCCGGGACAGGGGTCGAAGGATCACCCCTCCACTTT	CASSLAGTGVEGSPLHF
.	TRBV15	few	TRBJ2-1	TGTGCCACCAGCAGGCCGACGGCCTACAATGAGCAGTTCTTC	CATSRPTAYNEQFF
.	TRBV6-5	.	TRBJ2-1	TGTGCCAGCACCGTAAGGTCGGGAAGCTACAATGAGCAGTTCTTC	CASTVRSGSYNEQFF
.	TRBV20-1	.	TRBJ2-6	TGCAGTGCTGGGAAACAGGGAAACTCTGGGGCCAACGTCCTGACTTTC	CSAGKQGNSGANVLTF
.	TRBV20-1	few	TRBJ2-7	TGCAGTGCTAGTCACAGGGTTACGTACGAGCAGTACTTC	CSASHRVTYEQYF
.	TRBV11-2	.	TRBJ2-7	TGTGCCAGCAGCTTCCCTACCCCGTACGAGCAGTACTTC	CASSFPTPYEQYF
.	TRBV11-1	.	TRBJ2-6	TGTGCCAGTACCACCGCTACCGGGACCGGAGCATCTGGGGCCAACGTCCTGACTTTC	CASTTATGTGASGANVLTF
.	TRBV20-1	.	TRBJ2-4	TGCAGTGCTAGAGAACAGTGGCAGACCCTTGGAAACATTCAGTACTTC	CSAREQWQTLGNIQYF
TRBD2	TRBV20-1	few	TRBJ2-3	TGCAGTGCTAGAGAGGGGCGGACTAGCGGGAAGACAGATACGCAGTATTTT	CSAREGRTSGKTDTQYF
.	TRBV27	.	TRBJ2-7	TGTGCCAGCAGTTTATCGAGGGGCTGGGGGCAGTACTTC	CASSLSRGWGQYF
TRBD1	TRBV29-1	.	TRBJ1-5	TGCAGCGTTAGGACAGGGGGCGCTTCTAGCAATCAGCCCCAGCATTTT	CSVRTGGASSNQPQHF
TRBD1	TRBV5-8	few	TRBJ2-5	TGTGCCAGCAGCGGGACAGGGGTGGTTGGAGAGACCCAGTACTTC	CASSGTGVVGETQYF
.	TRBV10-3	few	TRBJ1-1	TGTGCCATCAGTGAGGGGGAACAGGCTGAAGCTTTCTTT	CAISEGEQAEAFF
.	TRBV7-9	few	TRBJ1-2	TGTGCCAGCAGCTTCCCGGGGGCGGGCTATGGCTACACCTTC	CASSFPGAGYGYTF
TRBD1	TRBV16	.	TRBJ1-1	TGTGCCAGCAGCCAATCGAGCAGGGGGGTCGCTGAAGCTTTCTTT	CASSQSSRGVAEAFF
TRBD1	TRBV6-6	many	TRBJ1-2	TGTGCCAGCAGCCGGGACAGGACAAACTATGGCTACACCTTC	CASSRDRTNYGYTF
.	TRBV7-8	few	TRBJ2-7	TGTGCCAGCAGCCCCATCCTAGCCGGCGAGCAGTACTTC	CASSPILAGEQYF
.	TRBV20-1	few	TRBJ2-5	TGCAGTGCTAGCCTCCCAGGAACAGCCCAAGAGACCCAGTACTTC	CSASLPGTAQETQYF
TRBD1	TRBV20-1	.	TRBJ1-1	TGCAGTGCTAGCGGTTCGGGACAGGGGGCTGGAGCTTTCTTT	CSASGSGQGAGAFF
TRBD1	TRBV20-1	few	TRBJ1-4	TGCAGTGCTCAGGGGGGGCAGGAAAAACTGTTTTTT	CSAQGGQEKLFF
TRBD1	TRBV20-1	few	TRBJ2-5	TGCAGTGCTTGGACAGGGGGCGAGACCCAGTACTTC	CSAWTGGETQYF
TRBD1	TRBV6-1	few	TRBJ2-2	TGTGCCAGCAGTGGGGTGGACAGGGCGGTAGGATTCGGGGAGCTGTTTTTT	CASSGVDRAVGFGELFF
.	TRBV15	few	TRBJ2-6	TGTGCCACCAGCAGAGACGAAGCTTCTGGGGCCAACGTCCTGACTTTC	CATSRDEASGANVLTF
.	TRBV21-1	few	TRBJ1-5	TGTGCCAGCAGCTTACGGACAGGGAGGTATCAGCCCCAGCATTTT	CASSLRTGRYQPQHF
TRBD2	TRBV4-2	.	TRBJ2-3	TGTGCCAGCAGCCAAGGGATACTAGCGGGAAGCACAGATACGCAGTATTTT	CASSQGILAGSTDTQYF
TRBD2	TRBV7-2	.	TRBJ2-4	TGTGCCAGCAGCTTAGTCGGGCGAGCGGGAGGGCCTGGGAAAAACATTCAGTACTTC	CASSLVGRAGGPGKNIQYF
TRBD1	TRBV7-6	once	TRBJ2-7	TGTGCCAGCAGCGGGGGACAGGGGGTTGGCCCCTACGAGCAGTACTTC	CASSGGQGVGPYEQYF
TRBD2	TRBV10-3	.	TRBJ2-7	TGTGCCAGCCAAGAGGGGACTAGTGTCTACAATGAGCAGTACTTC	CASQEGTSVYNEQYF
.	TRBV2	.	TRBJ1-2	TGTGCCAGCAAGGGAGGCCTGTTAGAGGGCTACACCTTC	CASKGGLLEGYTF
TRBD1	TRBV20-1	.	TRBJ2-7	TGCAGTGCTAGATACCGGGACAGGGCGACGGACGAGCAGTACTTC	CSARYRDRATDEQYF
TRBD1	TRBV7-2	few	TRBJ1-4	TGTGCCAGTGCCCGACAGGGGGCTGGAGAAAAACTGTTTTTT	CASARQGAGEKLFF
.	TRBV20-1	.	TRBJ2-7	TGCAGTGCCCTACTCCCAGGCAGCTCCTACGAGCAGTACTTC	CSALLPGSSYEQYF
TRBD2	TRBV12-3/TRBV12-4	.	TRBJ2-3	TGTGCCAGCAACAAGTGGGCTAGCGGGGTACGAGCAGATACGCAGTATTTT	CASNKWASGVRADTQYF
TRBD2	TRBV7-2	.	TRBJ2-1	TGTGCCAGCAGCTCGACTAGCGCGGGTGAGCAGTTCTTC	CASSSTSAGEQFF
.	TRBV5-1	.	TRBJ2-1	TGCGCCAGCAGAAAGAGGGACACCTACACTGAGCAGTTCTTC	CASRKRDTYTEQFF
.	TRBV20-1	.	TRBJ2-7	TGCAGTGCCAGACAGCTCCCCTACGAGCAGTACTTC	CSARQLPYEQYF
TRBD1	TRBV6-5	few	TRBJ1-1	TGTGCCAGCATTACAGCGGGACAGGGGCGAATGAACACTGAAGCTTTCTTT	CASITAGQGRMNTEAFF
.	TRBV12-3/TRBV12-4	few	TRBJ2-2	TGTGCCAGCAGCAGTAGGGCCGGGGAGCTGTTTTTT	CASSSRAGELFF
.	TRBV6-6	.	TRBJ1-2	TGTGCCAGCAGTCGACGGAAGATTCTCCCTACGGGTGGCTACACCTTC	CASSRRKILPTGGYTF